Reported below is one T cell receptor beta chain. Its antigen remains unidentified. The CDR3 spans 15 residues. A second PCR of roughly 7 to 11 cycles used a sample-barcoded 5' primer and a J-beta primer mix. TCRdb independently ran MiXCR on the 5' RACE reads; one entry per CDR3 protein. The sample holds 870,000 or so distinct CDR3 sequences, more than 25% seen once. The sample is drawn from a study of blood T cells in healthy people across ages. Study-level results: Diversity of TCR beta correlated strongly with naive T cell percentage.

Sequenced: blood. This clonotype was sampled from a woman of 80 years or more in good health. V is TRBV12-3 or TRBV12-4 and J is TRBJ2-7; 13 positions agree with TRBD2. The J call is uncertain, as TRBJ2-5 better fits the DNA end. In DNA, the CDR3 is TGTGCCAGCAGTTATGGGACTAGCGGGGTTGAGACCCAGTACTTC. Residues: CASSYGTSGVETQYF.